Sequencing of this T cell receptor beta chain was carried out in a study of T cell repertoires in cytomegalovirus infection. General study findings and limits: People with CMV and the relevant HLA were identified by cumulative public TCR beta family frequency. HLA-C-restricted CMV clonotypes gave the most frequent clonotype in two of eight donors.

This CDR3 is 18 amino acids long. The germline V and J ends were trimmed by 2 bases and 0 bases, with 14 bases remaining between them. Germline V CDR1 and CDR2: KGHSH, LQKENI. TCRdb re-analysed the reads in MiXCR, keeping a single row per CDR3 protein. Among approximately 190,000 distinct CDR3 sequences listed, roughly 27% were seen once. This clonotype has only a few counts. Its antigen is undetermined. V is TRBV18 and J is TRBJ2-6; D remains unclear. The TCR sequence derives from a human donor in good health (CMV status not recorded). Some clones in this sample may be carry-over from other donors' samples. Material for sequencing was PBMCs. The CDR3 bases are TGTGCCAGCTCACCAGAAACAGCCCAGAGCTCTGGGGCCAACGTCCTGACTTTC. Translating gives CASSPETAQSSGANVLTF.